This T cell receptor (beta chain) is drawn from a study of regulatory dendritic cells for organ transplantation. Overall study results and limits: Memory CD8+ clonal expansion seemed more limited with regulatory than mature dendritic cells. Memory T cells were less diverse than naive, with memory CD8+ most oligoclonal.

Sorted subsets were CFSE-labeled and cultured roughly 5 days with allogeneic dendritic cells. Naive CD45RA+ and memory CD45RO+ CD4+ or CD8+ T cells were FACS-sorted. TCRdb's copy holds only in-frame clones and misses some; the assay was immunoSEQ multiplex PCR. The table records roughly 4,000 clones, 50% to 70% of them present only once. This clone has just a few counts. The antigen is undetermined. The source material was memory CD8+ T cells from blood cultured with dendritic cells. Subset here: CD45RO+ memory T cells. The clonotype originates from a human donor in good health.

CDR3 residues: CASSVAMADGTEAFF. The CDR3 coding sequence is TGTGCCAGCAGCGTAGCTATGGCGGATGGCACTGAAGCTTTCTTT. This sequence joins TRBV9 and TRBJ1-1; D is unclear. V gave up 0 bases and J gave up 4 bases, with 13 bases separating them. The CDR3 totals 15 residues. Germline values: CDR1 SGDLS, CDR2 YYNGEE. Full variable domain (missing parts from reference TRBV9 and TRBJ1-1): DSGVTQTPKHLITATGQRVTLRCSPRSGDLSVYWYQQSLDQGLQFLIQYYNGEERAKGNILERFSAQQFPDLHSELNLSSLELGDSALYFCASSVAMADGTEAFFGQGTRLTVV.